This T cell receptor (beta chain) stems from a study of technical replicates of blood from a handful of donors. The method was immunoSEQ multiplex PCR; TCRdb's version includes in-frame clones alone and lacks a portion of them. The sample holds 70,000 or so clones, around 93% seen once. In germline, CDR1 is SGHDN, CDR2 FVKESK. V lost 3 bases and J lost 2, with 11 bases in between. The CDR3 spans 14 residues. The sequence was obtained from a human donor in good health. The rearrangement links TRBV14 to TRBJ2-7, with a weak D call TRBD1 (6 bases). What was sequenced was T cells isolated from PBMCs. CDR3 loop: CASSHMGQAYEQYF. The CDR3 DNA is TGTGCCAGCAGCCATATGGGACAAGCCTACGAGCAGTACTTC.